This T cell receptor beta chain was sequenced during a study of blood T cell repertoires in COVID-19. Study information: In each case, the material was cDNA or gDNA derived from T cells, B-cell-depleted T cells, or PBMCs.

This clone was detected ten times or more. The data were produced by immunoSEQ multiplex PCR, yet TCRdb's version contains in-frame clones alone and is incomplete. The sample yields about 160,000 clones, roughly 85% seen once. The CDR3 is made up of 13 amino acids. Trimming stripped 0 bases from V and 7 bases from J, with 7 bases between. Germline CDR1 LGHDT, CDR2 YNNKEL (reference sequence). V is TRBV3-1 (or the pseudogene TRBV3-2) and J is TRBJ1-5; D gene ambiguous. Sequencing was done on a sample of peripheral blood. The TCR was taken from a woman in her forties or fifties with COVID-19, enrolled during active disease. CDR3 sequence (DNA): TGTGCCAGCAGCCAAGATGAGAGACAGCCCCAGCATTTT. Translating gives CASSQDERQPQHF.